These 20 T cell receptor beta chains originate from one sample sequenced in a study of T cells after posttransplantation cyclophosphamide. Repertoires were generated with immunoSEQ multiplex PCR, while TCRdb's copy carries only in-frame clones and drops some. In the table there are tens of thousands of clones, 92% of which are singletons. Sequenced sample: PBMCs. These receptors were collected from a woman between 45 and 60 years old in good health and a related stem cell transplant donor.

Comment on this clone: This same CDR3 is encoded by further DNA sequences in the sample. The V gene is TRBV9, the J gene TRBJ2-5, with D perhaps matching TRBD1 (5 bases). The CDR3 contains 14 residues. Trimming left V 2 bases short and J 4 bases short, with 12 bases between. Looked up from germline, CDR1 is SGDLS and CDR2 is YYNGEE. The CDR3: CASSVDRARETQYF. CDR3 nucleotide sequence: TGTGCCAGCAGCGTCGACAGAGCCAGAGAGACCCAGTACTTC.

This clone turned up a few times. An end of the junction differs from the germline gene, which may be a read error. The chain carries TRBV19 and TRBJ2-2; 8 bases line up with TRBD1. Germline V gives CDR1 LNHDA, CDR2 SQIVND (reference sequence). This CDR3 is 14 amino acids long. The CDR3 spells CASGQGPKTGELFF. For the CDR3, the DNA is TGTGCCAGCGGACAGGGACCGAAGACCGGGGAGCTGTTTTTT.

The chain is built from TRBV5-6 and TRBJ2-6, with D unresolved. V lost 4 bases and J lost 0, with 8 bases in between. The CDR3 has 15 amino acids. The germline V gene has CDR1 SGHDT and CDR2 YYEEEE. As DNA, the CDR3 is TGTGCCAGCAGCCACCACACCTCTGGGGCCAACGTCCTGACTTTC. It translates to CASSHHTSGANVLTF. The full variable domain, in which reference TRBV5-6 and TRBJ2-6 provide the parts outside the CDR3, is DAGVTQSPTHLIKTRGQQVTLRCSPKSGHDTVSWYQQALGQGPQFIFQYYEEEERQRGNFPDRFSGHQFPNYSSELNVNALLLGDSALYLCASSHHTSGANVLTFGAGSRLTVL.

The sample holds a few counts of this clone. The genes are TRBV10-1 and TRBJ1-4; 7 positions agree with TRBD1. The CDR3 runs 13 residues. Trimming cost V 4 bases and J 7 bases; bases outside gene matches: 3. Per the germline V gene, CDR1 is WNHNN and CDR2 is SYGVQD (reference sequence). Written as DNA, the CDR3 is TGCGCCAGCAGTGGACAGGGAGGTGAAAAACTGTTTTTT. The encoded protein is CASSGQGGEKLFF.

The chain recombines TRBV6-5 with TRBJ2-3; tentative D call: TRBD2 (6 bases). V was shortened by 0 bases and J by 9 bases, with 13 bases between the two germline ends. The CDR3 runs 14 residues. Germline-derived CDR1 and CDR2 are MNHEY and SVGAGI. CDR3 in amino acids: CASSYSQAGPTQYF. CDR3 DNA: TGTGCCAGCAGTTACTCTCAAGCGGGTCCCACGCAGTATTTT.

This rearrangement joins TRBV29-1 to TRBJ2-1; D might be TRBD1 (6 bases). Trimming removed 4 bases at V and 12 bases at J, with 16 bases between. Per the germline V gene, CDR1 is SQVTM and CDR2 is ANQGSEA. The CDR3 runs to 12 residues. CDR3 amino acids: CSVGQEAFGQFF. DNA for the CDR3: TGCAGCGTTGGACAGGAGGCCTTCGGGCAGTTCTTC.

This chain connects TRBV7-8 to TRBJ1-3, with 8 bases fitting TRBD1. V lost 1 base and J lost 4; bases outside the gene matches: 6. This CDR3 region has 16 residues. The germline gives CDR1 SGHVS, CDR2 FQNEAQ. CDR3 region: CASSLGQGAYGNTIYF. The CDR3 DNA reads TGTGCCAGCAGCTTAGGCCAGGGGGCTTACGGAAACACCATATATTTT.

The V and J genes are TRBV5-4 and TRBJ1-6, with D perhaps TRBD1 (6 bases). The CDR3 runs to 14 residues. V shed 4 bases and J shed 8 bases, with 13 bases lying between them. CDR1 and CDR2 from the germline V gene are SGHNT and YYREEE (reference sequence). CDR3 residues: CASSLDSSDSPLHF. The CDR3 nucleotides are TGTGCCAGCAGCCTGGACAGTTCGGATTCACCCCTCCACTTT. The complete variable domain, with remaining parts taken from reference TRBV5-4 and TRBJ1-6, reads ETGVTQSPTHLIKTRGQQVTLRCSSQSGHNTVSWYQQALGQGPQFIFQYYREEENGRGNFPPRFSGLQFPNYSSELNVNALELDDSALYLCASSLDSSDSPLHFGNGTRLTVT.

The CDR3: CASSSPGQGAYGYTF. CDR3 nucleotides: TGTGCCAGCAGTTCGCCGGGACAGGGGGCCTATGGCTACACCTTC. This chain uses TRBV27 with TRBJ1-2; 12 nucleotides line up with TRBD1. V lost 4 bases and J lost 4; bases outside the gene matches: 4. The CDR3 length is 15 residues. Germline CDR1 MNHEY, CDR2 SMNVEV (reference sequence).

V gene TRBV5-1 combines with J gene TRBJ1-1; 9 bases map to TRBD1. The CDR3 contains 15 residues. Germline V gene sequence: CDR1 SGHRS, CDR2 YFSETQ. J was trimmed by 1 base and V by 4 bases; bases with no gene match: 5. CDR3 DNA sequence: TGCGCCAGCAGCGCCCCGGGACAGGGGAACACTGAAGCTTTCTTT. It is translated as CASSAPGQGNTEAFF. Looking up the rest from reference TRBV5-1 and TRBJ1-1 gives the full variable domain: KAGVTQTPRYLIKTRGQQVTLSCSPISGHRSVSWYQQTPGQGLQFLFEYFSETQRNKGNFPGRFSGRQFSNSRSEMNVSTLELGDSALYLCASSAPGQGNTEAFFGQGTRLTVV.

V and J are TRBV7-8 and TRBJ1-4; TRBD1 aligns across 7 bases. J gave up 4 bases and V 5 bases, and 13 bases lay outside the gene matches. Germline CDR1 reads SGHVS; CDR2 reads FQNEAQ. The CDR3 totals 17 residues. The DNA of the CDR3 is TGTGCCAGCAGCCGACCCTCACAGGGGAAGGTTAATGAAAAACTGTTTTTT. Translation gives CASSRPSQGKVNEKLFF.

CDR3 in DNA: TGTGCCAGCACCATAGGAGGGGATAGCAATCAGCCCCAGCATTTT. Translated: CASTIGGDSNQPQHF. V and J are TRBV28 and TRBJ1-5; tentative D call: TRBD1 (5 bases). This CDR3 is 15 amino acids long. Per the germline V gene, CDR1 is MDHEN and CDR2 is SYDVKM. With 7 bases removed from V and 0 bases from J, the gap between germline ends came to 13 bases. The full variable domain, in which reference TRBV28 and TRBJ1-5 provide the parts outside the CDR3, is DVKVTQSSRYLVKRTGEKVFLECVQDMDHENMFWYRQDPGLGLRLIYFSYDVKMKEKGDIPEGYSVSREKKERFSLILESASTNQTSMYLCASTIGGDSNQPQHFGDGTRLSIL.

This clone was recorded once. Here the CDR3 reads CASSYGTGSTDTQYF. The CDR3 DNA sequence: TGTGCCAGCAGTTACGGGACAGGTAGCACAGATACGCAGTATTTT. The V gene is TRBV6-5, the J gene TRBJ2-3; 8 nucleotides line up with TRBD1. The length of the CDR3 is 15 residues. Germline values: CDR1 MNHEY, CDR2 SVGAGI. The J segment lost 0 bases and the V segment lost 2 bases, leaving 1 base of the junction unmatched.

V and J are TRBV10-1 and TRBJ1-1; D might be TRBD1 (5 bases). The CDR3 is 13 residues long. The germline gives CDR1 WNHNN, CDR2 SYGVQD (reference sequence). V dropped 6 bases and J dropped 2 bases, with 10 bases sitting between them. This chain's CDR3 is CASRKDSNTEAFF. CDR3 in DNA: TGCGCCAGCAGAAAAGACAGCAACACTGAAGCTTTCTTT.

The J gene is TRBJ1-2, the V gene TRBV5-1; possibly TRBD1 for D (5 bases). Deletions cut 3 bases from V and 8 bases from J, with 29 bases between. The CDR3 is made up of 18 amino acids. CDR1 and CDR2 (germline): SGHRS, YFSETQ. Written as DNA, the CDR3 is TGCGCCAGCAGCTCTCGCGGGGACGTGCTGCGCTTTGATGGGGGCTACACCTTC. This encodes CASSSRGDVLRFDGGYTF.

Written as DNA, the CDR3 is TGTGCCAGCAGTAGGGGGGGGGAGGGGCGCTCCTACGAGCAGTACTTC. Translated, it gives CASSRGGEGRSYEQYF. The chain recombines TRBV28 with TRBJ2-7, with D tentatively TRBD2 (7 bases). The CDR3 extends over 16 amino acids. V lost 5 bases to trimming and J lost 0 bases, with 17 bases between them. Germline-derived CDR1 and CDR2 are MDHEN and SYDVKM.

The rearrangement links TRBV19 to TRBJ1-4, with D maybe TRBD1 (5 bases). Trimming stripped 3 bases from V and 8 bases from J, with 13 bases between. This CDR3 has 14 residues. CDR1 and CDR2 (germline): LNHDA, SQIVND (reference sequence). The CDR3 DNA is TGTGCCAGTAGTATTTCCAGGGTCGGGGAAAAACTGTTTTTT. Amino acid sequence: CASSISRVGEKLFF.

DNA of the CDR3: TGCGCCAGCAGCCAAGGGGGGCTCTACGAGCAGTACTTC. It translates to CASSQGGLYEQYF. This chain links TRBV4-1 with TRBJ2-7, with D maybe TRBD1 (6 bases). Trimming took 1 base from V and 3 from J, leaving 7 bases between them. This CDR3 comprises 13 residues. Germline-derived CDR1 and CDR2 are MGHRA and YSYEKL.

The chain's CDR3 is CASSLGGTGGPYEQYF. Written as DNA, the CDR3 is TGCGCCAGCAGCTTGGGAGGGACAGGGGGGCCCTACGAGCAGTACTTC. This rearrangement joins TRBV5-1 to TRBJ2-7; 11 nucleotides agree with TRBD1. Germline V gene lookup returns CDR1 SGHRS and CDR2 YFSETQ. V trimming: 0 bases; J trimming: 2 bases; junction bases outside the gene matches: 4. The CDR3 spans 16 residues.

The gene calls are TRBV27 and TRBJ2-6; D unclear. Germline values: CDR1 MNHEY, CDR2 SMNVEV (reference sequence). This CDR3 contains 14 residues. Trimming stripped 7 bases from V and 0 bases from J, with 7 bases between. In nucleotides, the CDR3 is TGTGCCAGCATGCGAGCCTCTGGGGCCAACGTCCTGACTTTC. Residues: CASMRASGANVLTF.